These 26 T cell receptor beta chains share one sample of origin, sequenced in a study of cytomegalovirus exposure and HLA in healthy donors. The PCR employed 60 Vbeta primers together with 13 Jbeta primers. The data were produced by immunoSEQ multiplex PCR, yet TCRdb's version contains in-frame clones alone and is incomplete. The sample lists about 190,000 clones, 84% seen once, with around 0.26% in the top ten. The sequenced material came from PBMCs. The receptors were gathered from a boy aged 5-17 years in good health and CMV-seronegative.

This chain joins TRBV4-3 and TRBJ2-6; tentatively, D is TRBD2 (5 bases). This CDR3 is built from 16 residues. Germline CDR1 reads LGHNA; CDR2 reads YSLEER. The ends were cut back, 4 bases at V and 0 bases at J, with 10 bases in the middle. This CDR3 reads CASSLEGVSGANVLTF. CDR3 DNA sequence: TGCGCCAGCAGCCTCGAGGGAGTCTCTGGGGCCAACGTCCTGACTTTC.

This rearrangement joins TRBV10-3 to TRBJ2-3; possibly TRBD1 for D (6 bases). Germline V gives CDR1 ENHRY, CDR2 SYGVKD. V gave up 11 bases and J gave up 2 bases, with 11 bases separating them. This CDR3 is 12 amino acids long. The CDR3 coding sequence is TGTGCCTATGACAGGACCACAGATACGCAGTATTTT. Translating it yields CAYDRTTDTQYF.

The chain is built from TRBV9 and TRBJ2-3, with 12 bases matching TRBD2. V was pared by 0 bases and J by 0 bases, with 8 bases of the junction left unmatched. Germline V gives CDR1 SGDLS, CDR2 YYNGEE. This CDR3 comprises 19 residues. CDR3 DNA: TGTGCCAGCAGCGTAGGGGGGCTAGCGGGGGGGCCGAGCACAGATACGCAGTATTTT. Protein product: CASSVGGLAGGPSTDTQYF.

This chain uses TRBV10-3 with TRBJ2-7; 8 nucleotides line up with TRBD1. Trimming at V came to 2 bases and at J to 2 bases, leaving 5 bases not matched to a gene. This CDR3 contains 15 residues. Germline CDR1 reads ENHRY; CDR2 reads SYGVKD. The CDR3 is CAISEQTGAAYEQYF. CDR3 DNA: TGTGCCATCAGTGAGCAGACAGGGGCAGCCTACGAGCAGTACTTC.

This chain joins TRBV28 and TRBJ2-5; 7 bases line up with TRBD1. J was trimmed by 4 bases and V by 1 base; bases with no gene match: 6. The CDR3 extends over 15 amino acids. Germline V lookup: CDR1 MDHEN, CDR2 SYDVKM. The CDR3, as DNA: TGTGCCAGCAGTTTATATTCCCGACAGGGAGAGACCCAGTACTTC. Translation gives CASSLYSRQGETQYF.

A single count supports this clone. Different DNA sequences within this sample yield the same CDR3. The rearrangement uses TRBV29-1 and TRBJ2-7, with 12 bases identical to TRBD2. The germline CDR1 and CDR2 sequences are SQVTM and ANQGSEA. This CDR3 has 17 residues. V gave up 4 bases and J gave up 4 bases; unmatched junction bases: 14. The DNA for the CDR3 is TGCAGCGTTGCCCCTCCTAGGACTAGCGGGATCGGTTACGAGCAGTACTTC. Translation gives CSVAPPRTSGIGYEQYF.

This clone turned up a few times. The CDR3 bases are TGTGCCAGCAGCTTACGGTCCGCCGTCGAAGCTTTCTTT. Translating it yields CASSLRSAVEAFF. J is TRBJ1-1 and V is TRBV7-2; unclear D gene. This CDR3 is 13 amino acids long. Trimming took 2 bases from V and 8 from J, leaving 12 bases between them. Per the germline V gene, CDR1 is SGHTA and CDR2 is FQGNSA.

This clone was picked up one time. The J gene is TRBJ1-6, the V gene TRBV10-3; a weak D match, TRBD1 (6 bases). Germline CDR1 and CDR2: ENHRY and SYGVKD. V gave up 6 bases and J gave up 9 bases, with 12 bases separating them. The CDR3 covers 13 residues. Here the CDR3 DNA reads TGTGCCATCAGATCAGGGGCCATTTCACCCCTCCACTTT. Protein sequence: CAIRSGAISPLHF.

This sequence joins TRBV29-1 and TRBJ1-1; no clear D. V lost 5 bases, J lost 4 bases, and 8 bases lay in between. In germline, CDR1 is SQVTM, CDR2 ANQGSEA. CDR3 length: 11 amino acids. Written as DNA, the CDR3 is TGCAGCGTTCGGGTGGCCACTGAAGCTTTCTTT. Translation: CSVRVATEAFF. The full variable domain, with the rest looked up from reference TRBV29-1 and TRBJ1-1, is SAVISQKPSRDICQRGTSLTIQCQVDSQVTMMFWYRQQPGQSLTLIATANQGSEATYESGFVIDKFPISRPNLTFSTLTVSNMSPEDSSIYLCSVRVATEAFFGQGTRLTVV.

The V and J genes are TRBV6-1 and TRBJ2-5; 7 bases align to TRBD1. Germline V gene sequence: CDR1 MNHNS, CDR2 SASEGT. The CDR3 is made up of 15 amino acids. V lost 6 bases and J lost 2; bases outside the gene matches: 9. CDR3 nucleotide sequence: TGTGCCAGCAGACCCACCGGGACAGCACAAGAGACCCAGTACTTC. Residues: CASRPTGTAQETQYF.

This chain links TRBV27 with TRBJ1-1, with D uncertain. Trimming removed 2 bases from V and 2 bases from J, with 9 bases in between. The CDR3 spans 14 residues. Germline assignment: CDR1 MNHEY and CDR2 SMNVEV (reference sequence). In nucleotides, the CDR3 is TGTGCCAGCAGTTTAGGGAGAACAAACACTGAAGCTTTCTTT. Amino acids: CASSLGRTNTEAFF.

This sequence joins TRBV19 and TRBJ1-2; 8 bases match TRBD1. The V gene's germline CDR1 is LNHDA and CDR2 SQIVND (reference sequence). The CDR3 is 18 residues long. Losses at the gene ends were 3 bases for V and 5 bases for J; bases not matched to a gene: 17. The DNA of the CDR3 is TGTGCCAGTAGTATTATCAAGGTGACAGGGGCCCCAACTTATGGCTACACCTTC. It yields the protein CASSIIKVTGAPTYGYTF.

The CDR3 DNA is TGTGCCAGTTTTAGCTCTGGGGCCAACGTCCTGACTTTC. It encodes CASFSSGANVLTF. The V and J genes are TRBV19 and TRBJ2-6; D is unclear. The V gene lost 8 bases and the J gene lost 0 bases, with 5 bases spanning the gap. Germline CDR1 reads LNHDA; CDR2 reads SQIVND (reference sequence). This CDR3 is built from 13 residues.

The CDR3 sequence is CASSAQEGSEQFF. The CDR3 coding sequence is TGTGCCAGCAGCGCTCAAGAGGGTTCTGAGCAGTTCTTC. This rearrangement joins TRBV9 to TRBJ2-1; a weak D match, TRBD2 (5 bases). V was pared by 3 bases and J by 9 bases, with 13 bases between. CDR1 is SGDLS and CDR2 is YYNGEE in the germline V gene. The CDR3 is made up of 13 amino acids.

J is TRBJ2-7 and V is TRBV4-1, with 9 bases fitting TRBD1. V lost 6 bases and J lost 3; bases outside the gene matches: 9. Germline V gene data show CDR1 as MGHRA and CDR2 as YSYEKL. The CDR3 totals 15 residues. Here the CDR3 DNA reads TGCGCCAGCAGTCCAATAGGGACAGGGAACTACGAGCAGTACTTC. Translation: CASSPIGTGNYEQYF.

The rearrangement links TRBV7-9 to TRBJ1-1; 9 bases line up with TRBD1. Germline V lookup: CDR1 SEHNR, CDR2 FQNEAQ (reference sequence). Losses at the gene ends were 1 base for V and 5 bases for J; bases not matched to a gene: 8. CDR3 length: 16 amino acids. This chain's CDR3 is CASSLGQGGRDTEAFF. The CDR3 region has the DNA TGTGCCAGCAGCTTAGGACAGGGGGGTCGGGATACTGAAGCTTTCTTT.

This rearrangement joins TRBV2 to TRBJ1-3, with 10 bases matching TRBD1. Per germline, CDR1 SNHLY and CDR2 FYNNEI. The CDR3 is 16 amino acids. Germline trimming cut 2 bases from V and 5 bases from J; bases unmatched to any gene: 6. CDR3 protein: CASSESRQGARNTIYF. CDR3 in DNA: TGTGCCAGCAGTGAATCTAGACAGGGGGCTAGAAACACCATATATTTT.

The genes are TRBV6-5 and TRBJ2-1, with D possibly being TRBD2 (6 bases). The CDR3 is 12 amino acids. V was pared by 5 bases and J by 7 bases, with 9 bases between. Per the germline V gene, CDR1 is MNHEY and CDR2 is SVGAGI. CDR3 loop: CASSTAGNEQFF. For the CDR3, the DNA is TGTGCCAGCAGTACGGCGGGGAATGAGCAGTTCTTC.

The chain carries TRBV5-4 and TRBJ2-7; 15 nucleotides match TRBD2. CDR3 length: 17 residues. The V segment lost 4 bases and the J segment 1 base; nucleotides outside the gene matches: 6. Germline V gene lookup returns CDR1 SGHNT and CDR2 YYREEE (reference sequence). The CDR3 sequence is CASSTGLAGGPSYEQYF. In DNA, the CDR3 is TGTGCCAGCAGCACCGGACTAGCGGGAGGGCCGTCCTACGAGCAGTACTTC.

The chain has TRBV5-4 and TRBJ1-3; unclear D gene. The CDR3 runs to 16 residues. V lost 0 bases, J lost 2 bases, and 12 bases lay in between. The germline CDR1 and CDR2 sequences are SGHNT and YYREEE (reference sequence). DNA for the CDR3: TGTGCCAGCAGCTTGGAGGTCAGGTCAACTGGAAACACCATATATTTT. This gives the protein CASSLEVRSTGNTIYF.

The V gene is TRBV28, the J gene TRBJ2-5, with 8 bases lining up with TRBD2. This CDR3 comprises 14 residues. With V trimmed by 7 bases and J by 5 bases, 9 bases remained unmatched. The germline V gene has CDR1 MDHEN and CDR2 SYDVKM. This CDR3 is CASTHRGRWETQYF. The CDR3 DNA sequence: TGTGCCAGCACCCATCGCGGGAGGTGGGAGACCCAGTACTTC.

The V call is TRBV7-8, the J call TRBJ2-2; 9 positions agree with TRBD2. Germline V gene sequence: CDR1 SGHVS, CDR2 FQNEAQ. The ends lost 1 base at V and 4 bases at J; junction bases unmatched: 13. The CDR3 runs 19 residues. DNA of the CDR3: TGTGCCAGCAGCTTAGGTACCGCGGGAGGGCCGAGGGGCACCGGGGAGCTGTTTTTT. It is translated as CASSLGTAGGPRGTGELFF.

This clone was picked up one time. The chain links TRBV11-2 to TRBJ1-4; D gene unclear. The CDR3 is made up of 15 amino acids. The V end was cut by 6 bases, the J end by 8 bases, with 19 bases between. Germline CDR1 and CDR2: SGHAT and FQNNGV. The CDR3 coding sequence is TGTGCCAGCAGTTCGAGGTCCGGGGATCGGGAAAAACTGTTTTTT. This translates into CASSSRSGDREKLFF.

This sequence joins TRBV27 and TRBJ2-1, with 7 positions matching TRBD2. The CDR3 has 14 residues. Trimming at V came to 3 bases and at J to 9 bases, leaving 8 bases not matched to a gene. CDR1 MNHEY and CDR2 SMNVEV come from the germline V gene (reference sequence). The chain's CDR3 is CASSFVGGPSEQFF. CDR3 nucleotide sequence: TGTGCCAGCAGTTTCGTGGGAGGGCCTTCTGAGCAGTTCTTC.

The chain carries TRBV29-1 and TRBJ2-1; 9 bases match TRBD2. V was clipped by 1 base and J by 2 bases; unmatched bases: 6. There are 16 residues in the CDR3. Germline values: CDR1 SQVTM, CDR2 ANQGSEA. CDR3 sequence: CSVEGLSSGTYNEQFF. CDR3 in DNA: TGCAGCGTTGAAGGTCTCTCTAGCGGGACCTACAATGAGCAGTTCTTC.

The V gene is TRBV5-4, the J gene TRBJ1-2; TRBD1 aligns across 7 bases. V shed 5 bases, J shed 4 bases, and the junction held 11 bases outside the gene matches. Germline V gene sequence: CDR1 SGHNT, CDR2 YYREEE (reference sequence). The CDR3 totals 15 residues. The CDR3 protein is CASRAQGVLGYGYTF. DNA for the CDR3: TGTGCCAGCAGAGCGCAGGGGGTCCTTGGCTATGGCTACACCTTC.